The sequence of this T cell receptor (beta chain) was determined in a study of regulatory T cells in long-lasting Graves disease. Arm-PCR of CDR3 regions and iRepertoire HTBI primers were used to build TCR beta libraries. TCRdb reprocessed the multiplex PCR reads with MiXCR, giving one entry per CDR3 protein. The data contain under 500,000 distinct CDR3 sequences, around 20% of them seen just once; the ten biggest clones take up 7.8%. Time point denoted: persistent/refractory GD, antithyroid drugs over 5 years with positive TRAb. The TCR library was made from RNA extracted from PBMCs. Between the trimmed V and J ends, which lost 1 base and 8 bases, there was a span of 13 bases. CDR1 and CDR2 (germline): SGDLS, YYNGEE. The CDR3 is made up of 14 amino acids.

Material: peripheral blood mononuclear cells (PBMCs), obtained when the disease was refractory, from a patient treated with antithyroid drugs. The receptor comes from a female donor with Graves disease. This sequence joins TRBV9 and TRBJ2-1; D unclear. CDR3 DNA: TGTGCCAGCAGCGTATCACCAGTTGGGGATGAGCAGTTCTTC. Its protein is CASSVSPVGDEQFF. The full variable domain, in which reference TRBV9 and TRBJ2-1 provide the parts outside the CDR3, is DSGVTQTPKHLITATGQRVTLRCSPRSGDLSVYWYQQSLDQGLQFLIQYYNGEERAKGNILERFSAQQFPDLHSELNLSSLELGDSALYFCASSVSPVGDEQFFGPGTRLTVL.